This T cell receptor (beta chain) was profiled in a study of T cells in Graves' hyperthyroidism and ophthalmopathy. Individuals with ophthalmopathy presented a Clinical Activity Score of at least 3, a NOSPECS grade of at least 4 and a duration under 3 months. TCR beta CDR3 sequences were amplified from RNA transcripts. Primed by the HTBI set, a first-round RT-PCR was run on the TCR CDR3. In TCRdb, the multiplex PCR reads were re-called with MiXCR into one record per CDR3 protein. This table has hundreds of thousands of distinct CDR3 sequences, around 20% appearing once. There are 16 residues in the CDR3. The ends were cut back, 0 bases at V and 0 bases at J, with 11 bases in the middle. Germline CDR1 and CDR2: KGHSH and LQKENI.

This sequence was found in a man aged 25-40 years with Graves' ophthalmopathy. The chain carries TRBV18 and TRBJ1-2, with no clear D. Sequencing was performed on blood. This CDR3 reads CASSPPSQLANYGYTF. The CDR3, as DNA: TGTGCCAGCTCACCACCGTCACAGTTAGCTAACTATGGCTACACCTTC.